This section outlines one T cell receptor beta chain sequence together with its context. The data were obtained in a study of neoadjuvant anti-PD-1 for oral cavity cancer. From germline, CDR1 is GTSNPN and CDR2 SVGIG (reference sequence). The CDR3 length is 15 residues. Trimming shortened V by 6 bases and J by 8 bases, and 25 bases separated the two germline ends. The table came from immunoSEQ multiplex PCR; TCRdb's copy has only in-frame clones and leaves some out. The sample yields around 9,100 clones, around three fifths seen once. Sample time point: after neoadjuvant nivolumab, at surgical resection.

The specimen comprised PBMCs, sampled after nivolumab (anti-PD-1) treatment. The TCR was taken from a person between 35 and 79 years old with oral cavity squamous cell carcinoma. This rearrangement joins TRBV30 to TRBJ1-2; TRBD1 might be the D (6 bases). The CDR3 reads CACRRGTPISRGYTF. The CDR3 nucleotides read TGTGCCTGTCGACGGGGGACACCCATATCGAGGGGCTACACCTTC. The full variable domain, its missing parts supplied by reference TRBV30 and TRBJ1-2, is SQTIHQWPATLVQPVGSPLSLECTVEGTSNPNLYWYRQAAGRGLQLLFYSVGIGQISSEVPQNLSASRPQDRQFILSSKKLLLSDSGFYLCACRRGTPISRGYTFGSGTRLTVV.